This is a list of T cell receptor beta chains from one sample in a study of post-analysis software for immune sequencing data. TCRdb ran MiXCR on the PCR reads and lists one entry per CDR3 protein. This table holds around 770,000 distinct CDR3 sequences, around 46% found once. The material sequenced was blood. The receptors were gathered from a girl aged 5-17 years with multiple sclerosis. The CDR3 runs from the conserved cysteine through the conserved F or W. A D gene is named only where the DNA matches it firmly. Only part of the rows carry a size: once, few, many, or a class if the clone is expanded.

clone size	D gene	CDR3 length	V gene	J gene	CDR3 protein	CDR3 DNA
-	-	13	TRBV30	TRBJ1-2	CAWETGDGPRYTF	TGTGCCTGGGAGACAGGTGACGGGCCTCGCTACACCTTC
-	-	18	TRBV3-1	TRBJ1-1	CASSQEGPAGAPVTEAFF	TGTGCCAGCAGCCAAGAGGGTCCAGCCGGGGCCCCGGTCACTGAAGCTTTCTTT
-	-	15	TRBV24-1	TRBJ2-1	CATSETTPLNNEQFF	TGTGCCACCAGTGAAACAACTCCCTTAAACAATGAGCAGTTCTTC
few	-	17	TRBV28	TRBJ2-7	CASSFVPGHAVDYEQYF	TGTGCCAGCAGTTTTGTCCCGGGACACGCTGTTGATTACGAGCAGTACTTC
once	-	17	TRBV4-3	TRBJ1-2	CASSQDSGDGGIYGYTF	TGCGCCAGCAGCCAAGATAGTGGGGACGGGGGAATTTATGGCTACACCTTC
few	TRBD1	16	TRBV4-2	TRBJ1-1	CASFGGRTGSDTEAFF	TGTGCCAGCTTTGGGGGACGGACAGGGTCGGACACTGAAGCTTTCTTT
few	TRBD1	15	TRBV10-3	TRBJ2-3	CATEGGQGFTDTQYF	TGTGCCACGGAGGGGGGACAGGGGTTCACAGATACGCAGTATTTT
-	-	18	TRBV6-5	TRBJ2-6	CASSYSKIGGPGANVLTF	TGTGCCAGCAGTTACTCGAAAATCGGGGGGCCTGGGGCCAACGTCCTGACTTTC
few	-	20	TRBV20-1	TRBJ2-4	CSARDLAGHGSILAKNIQYF	TGCAGTGCTAGAGATCTTGCGGGACACGGATCGATCCTAGCCAAAAACATTCAGTACTTC
-	TRBD2	16	TRBV6-5	TRBJ2-3	CASSLLSGIGTDTQYF	TGTGCCAGCAGTCTCCTCAGCGGGATCGGAACAGATACGCAGTATTTT
once	TRBD2	18	TRBV29-1	TRBJ2-1	CSVEGPASGGASYNEQFF	TGCAGCGTTGAAGGGCCGGCTAGCGGGGGTGCATCCTACAATGAGCAGTTCTTC
-	TRBD2	13	TRBV20-1	TRBJ2-7	CSASGTSVYEQYF	TGCAGTGCTAGCGGGACTAGCGTCTACGAGCAGTACTTC
-	TRBD2	15	TRBV27	TRBJ2-7	CASSLGSGRAHEQYF	TGTGCCAGCAGTTTGGGGAGCGGGAGGGCCCACGAGCAGTACTTC
few	-	15	TRBV29-1	TRBJ2-6	CSVEDQPSGANVLTF	TGCAGCGTTGAAGATCAACCATCTGGGGCCAACGTCCTGACTTTC
few	TRBD2	15	TRBV6-1	TRBJ2-1	CASSERAPGGNEQFF	TGTGCCAGCAGTGAAAGGGCTCCGGGGGGTAATGAGCAGTTCTTC
medium-sized	TRBD1	16	TRBV12-3/TRBV12-4	TRBJ1-3	CASSSWTGGFGNTIYF	TGTGCCAGCAGTTCCTGGACAGGGGGCTTTGGAAACACCATATATTTT
-	TRBD2	15	TRBV9	TRBJ2-1	CASSEAGATGDEQFF	TGTGCCAGCAGCGAGGCGGGAGCGACGGGGGATGAGCAGTTCTTC
-	TRBD2	16	TRBV11-2	TRBJ2-7	CASSLSLAGGLYEQYF	TGTGCCAGCAGCCTCTCCTTAGCGGGAGGGCTCTACGAGCAGTACTTC
-	-	14	TRBV12-3/TRBV12-4	TRBJ2-5	CASSRTRGVETQYF	TGTGCCAGCAGTAGGACGAGGGGCGTGGAGACCCAGTACTTC
-	TRBD2	14	TRBV20-1	TRBJ2-5	CSARPPSGRETQYF	TGCAGTGCTAGACCCCCTAGCGGGAGAGAGACCCAGTACTTC
-	TRBD1	15	TRBV10-3	TRBJ1-2	CAISGKQGARYGYTF	TGTGCCATCAGTGGAAAACAGGGGGCGCGGTATGGCTACACCTTC
-	-	15	TRBV7-2	TRBJ2-3	CASSLETSSTDTQYF	TGTGCCAGCAGCTTAGAAACTTCTAGCACAGATACGCAGTATTTT
-	TRBD2	15	TRBV20-1	TRBJ2-7	CSATGTSGTYYEQYF	TGCAGTGCAACCGGGACTAGCGGGACCTACTACGAGCAGTACTTC
-	-	12	TRBV29-1	TRBJ1-2	CSVQTSDGGYTF	TGCAGCGTCCAAACCTCGGACGGCGGCTACACCTTC
-	-	11	TRBV20-1	TRBJ1-2	CSAPSAGGYTF	TGCAGTGCCCCCTCGGCGGGTGGCTACACCTTC
many	TRBD2	12	TRBV11-2	TRBJ2-5	CASSSSGETQYF	TGTGCCAGTAGTAGTAGCGGGGAGACCCAGTACTTC
-	TRBD1	14	TRBV28	TRBJ2-3	CASSYGDSRDTQYF	TGTGCCAGCAGTTATGGGGACAGCAGAGATACGCAGTATTTT
few	TRBD1	16	TRBV6-6	TRBJ2-7	CASSYFPRRQGNEQYF	TGTGCCAGCAGTTACTTTCCAAGGAGACAGGGGAACGAGCAGTACTTC
-	-	16	TRBV12-3/TRBV12-4	TRBJ2-2	CASSLGLALFTGELFF	TGTGCCAGCAGTTTAGGCCTAGCGCTCTTCACCGGGGAGCTGTTTTTT
few	-	13	TRBV28	TRBJ2-5	CASIPDYSLEQYF	TGTGCCAGCATCCCGGACTACTCCTTGGAGCAGTACTTC
-	TRBD1	16	TRBV6-5	TRBJ2-5	CASSYSRGTVEETQYF	TGTGCCAGCAGTTACTCGAGGGGGACAGTGGAAGAGACCCAGTACTTC
few	TRBD2	14	TRBV20-1	TRBJ2-3	CSARRLAGFDTQYF	TGCAGTGCTAGAAGGCTAGCGGGTTTTGATACGCAGTATTTT
few	-	16	TRBV7-3	TRBJ2-6	CASSLNSGPGANVLTF	TGTGCCAGCAGCTTAAATTCGGGGCCCGGGGCCAACGTCCTGACTTTC
few	-	13	TRBV7-8	TRBJ2-3	CASSLDPFPTQYF	TGTGCCAGCAGCTTGGACCCCTTTCCCACGCAGTATTTT
-	-	14	TRBV20-1	TRBJ1-5	CSACIGSGNQPQHF	TGCAGTGCTTGTATAGGGTCGGGCAATCAGCCCCAGCATTTT
-	-	15	TRBV6-6	TRBJ1-1	CASSFTGILDTEAFF	TGTGCCAGCAGTTTTACAGGGATTTTGGACACTGAAGCTTTCTTT
-	-	13	TRBV2	TRBJ2-2	CASSRQSTGELFF	TGTGCCAGCAGTCGACAGAGCACCGGGGAGCTGTTTTTT
-	-	15	TRBV7-6	TRBJ2-5	CASSLGSSLRETQYF	TGTGCCAGCAGCTTAGGCTCCAGCCTCCGGGAGACCCAGTACTTC
few	TRBD2	18	TRBV6-5	TRBJ2-4	CASSYPTSGRMAKNIQYF	TGTGCCAGCAGTTATCCGACTAGCGGGAGGATGGCCAAAAACATTCAGTACTTC
-	TRBD2	15	TRBV9	TRBJ2-1	CASSVRAGGDAEQFF	TGTGCCAGCAGCGTCCGAGCGGGAGGGGATGCTGAGCAGTTCTTC
-	TRBD2	15	TRBV4-3	TRBJ2-7	CASSPGLGVAYEQYF	TGCGCCAGCAGCCCAGGACTAGGGGTGGCCTACGAGCAGTACTTC
few	-	13	TRBV2	TRBJ1-1	CASLRPLNTEAFF	TGTGCCAGCCTACGGCCCTTGAACACTGAAGCTTTCTTT
few	-	14	TRBV6-6	TRBJ2-7	CASSYGGGTYEQYF	TGTGCCAGCAGTTACGGGGGTGGCACCTACGAGCAGTACTTC
few	TRBD2	13	TRBV29-1	TRBJ2-1	CSAGLAGEKEQFF	TGCAGCGCTGGACTAGCGGGAGAGAAGGAGCAGTTCTTC
-	-	14	TRBV29-1	TRBJ1-2	CSVETPGINYGYTF	TGCAGCGTTGAAACCCCGGGGATTAACTATGGCTACACCTTC
-	TRBD2	15	TRBV28	TRBJ2-7	CASSPGGLAAYEQYF	TGTGCCAGCAGTCCGGGGGGACTAGCGGCCTACGAGCAGTACTTC
-	-	15	TRBV4-2	TRBJ1-2	CASSQVANRDYGYTF	TGTGCCAGCAGCCAAGTTGCTAACCGGGACTATGGCTACACCTTC
-	TRBD2	12	TRBV25-1	TRBJ2-3	CASSGGGDTQYF	TGTGCCAGCAGTGGCGGGGGAGATACGCAGTATTTT
-	-	15	TRBV15	TRBJ2-7	CATSRGSMSHREQYF	TGTGCCACCAGCAGGGGTTCTATGAGCCACCGCGAGCAGTACTTC
-	TRBD2	15	TRBV7-2	TRBJ2-7	CASSLGGGTHYEQYF	TGTGCCAGCAGCTTAGGGGGGGGGACCCACTACGAGCAGTACTTC
few	-	14	TRBV7-7	TRBJ2-3	CASSFGGVQDTQYF	TGTGCTAGCAGCTTCGGGGGTGTACAAGATACGCAGTATTTT
-	TRBD1	14	TRBV5-1	TRBJ2-7	CASSLATGTYGQYF	TGCGCCAGCAGCTTGGCGACAGGGACCTACGGGCAGTACTTC
few	TRBD1	16	TRBV9	TRBJ2-3	CASSVEETGGTDTQYF	TGTGCCAGCAGCGTAGAGGAGACAGGGGGCACAGATACGCAGTATTTT
once	TRBD2	15	TRBV4-2	TRBJ2-3	CASSQDGRPTDTQYF	TGTGCCAGCAGCCAAGACGGGAGGCCCACAGATACGCAGTATTTT
few	TRBD2	19	TRBV29-1	TRBJ2-4	CSVARPSPDLAGGPEEQYF	TGCAGCGTAGCACGCCCTAGTCCCGACCTAGCGGGAGGGCCGGAGGAGCAGTACTTC